These 25 T cell receptor beta chains originate from one sample sequenced in a study of response to subunit inactivated influenza vaccine. A single record per CDR3 protein comes from TCRdb applying MiXCR to the RT-PCR reads. The sample records about 540,000 distinct CDR3 sequences, roughly 25% being singletons. In addition, the sample was reused for a study of T cells expressing NK-cell markers. That source notes: Beta-chain TCR cDNA was generated via 5'RACE template switching with UMIs.

Sequencing was performed on CD4+ T cells sorted from PBMCs, taken about 13 days after vaccination. The receptors were gathered from a man aged 45-65 years who received an inactivated influenza vaccine.

The DNA for the CDR3 is TGTGCCAGCAGCTTAGGTGGACACAGCACAGATACGCAGTATTTT. This codes for CASSLGGHSTDTQYF. This chain links TRBV7-9 with TRBJ2-3; TRBD1 might be the D (5 bases). Germline values: CDR1 SEHNR, CDR2 FQNEAQ (reference sequence). The V gene lost 1 base and the J gene lost 0 bases, with 8 bases spanning the gap. This CDR3 is 15 amino acids long. Complete variable domain (other parts from reference TRBV7-9 and TRBJ2-3): DTGVSQNPRHKITKRGQNVTFRCDPISEHNRLYWYRQTLGQGPEFLTYFQNEAQLEKSRLLSDRFSAERPKGSFSTLEIQRTEQGDSAMYLCASSLGGHSTDTQYFGPGTRLTVL.

The V and J genes are TRBV6-1 and TRBJ2-2; D is unclear. CDR3 length: 14 amino acids. CDR1 is MNHNS, CDR2 SASEGT, per germline. The V gene lost 2 bases and the J gene lost 0 bases, with 4 bases spanning the gap. As DNA, the CDR3 is TGTGCCAGCAGTGAAACAGCGAACACCGGGGAGCTGTTTTTT. Protein product: CASSETANTGELFF.

This clonotype occurred a few times. The chain carries TRBV6-5 and TRBJ1-5, with D perhaps TRBD1 (5 bases). The CDR3 extends over 17 amino acids. The germline V gene encodes CDR1 MNHEY and CDR2 SVGAGI. V was cut by 0 bases and J by 3 bases, with 15 bases left in between. The CDR3 DNA reads TGTGCCAGCAGTTACTCGGGACGGGGAGCCCTCAATCAGCCCCAGCATTTT. The encoded protein is CASSYSGRGALNQPQHF.

This clonotype was counted only a few times. The rearrangement links TRBV12-3 or TRBV12-4 to TRBJ1-5; tentatively, D is TRBD1 (6 bases). V lost 5 bases and J 5 bases, leaving 13 bases between the germline ends. The CDR3 is 14 amino acids. The CDR3 spells CASSPRGGYQPQHF. As DNA, the CDR3 is TGTGCCAGCAGTCCCAGGGGAGGGTATCAGCCCCAGCATTTT.

This clonotype was found a few times. V usage is TRBV6-6 and J usage is TRBJ2-7; 7 bases match TRBD1. The CDR3 contains 13 residues. J gave up 3 bases and V 6 bases, and 5 bases lay outside the gene matches. Germline V lookup: CDR1 MNHNY, CDR2 SVGAGI (reference sequence). The chain's CDR3 is CASRRGTVYEQYF. CDR3 coding DNA: TGTGCCAGCAGGAGAGGGACAGTCTACGAGCAGTACTTC.

CDR3 nucleotides: TGCGCCAGCAGCTCCGGTTGGGGTGTGACAGGGGAAGAGACCCAGTACTTC. It yields the protein CASSSGWGVTGEETQYF. The V gene is TRBV5-1, the J gene TRBJ2-5; 8 bases are a match to TRBD1. Looked up from germline, CDR1 is SGHRS and CDR2 is YFSETQ. This CDR3 spans 17 amino acids. J gave up 3 bases and V 3 bases, and 13 bases lay outside the gene matches.

J is TRBJ2-4 and V is TRBV29-1; D is undetermined. The CDR3 runs to 14 residues. V was shortened by 5 bases and J by 1 base, with 12 bases between the two germline ends. The V gene's germline CDR1 is SQVTM and CDR2 ANQGSEA. The CDR3 here is CSVMTPRAKNIQYF. Here the CDR3 DNA reads TGCAGCGTTATGACGCCCAGGGCCAAAAACATTCAGTACTTC.

This chain links TRBV9 with TRBJ2-7, with unresolved D. This CDR3 region has 14 residues. From germline, CDR1 is SGDLS and CDR2 YYNGEE. V lost 3 bases and J 2 bases, leaving 12 bases between the germline ends. The CDR3 sequence: CASSAFIGPYEQYF. As DNA, the CDR3 is TGTGCCAGCAGCGCCTTCATCGGGCCCTACGAGCAGTACTTC. The full variable domain, rest sourced from reference TRBV9 and TRBJ2-7, is DSGVTQTPKHLITATGQRVTLRCSPRSGDLSVYWYQQSLDQGLQFLIQYYNGEERAKGNILERFSAQQFPDLHSELNLSSLELGDSALYFCASSAFIGPYEQYFGPGTRLTVT.

The chain links TRBV29-1 to TRBJ2-1; 8 bases are shared with TRBD1. Germline CDR1 is SQVTM and CDR2 is ANQGSEA. This CDR3 spans 14 amino acids. Trimming cost V 2 bases and J 10 bases; bases outside gene matches: 10. As DNA, the CDR3 is TGCAGCGTTGAACCTCGACAGGGGCGTCGGGAGCAGTTCTTC. It translates to CSVEPRQGRREQFF.

Many counts were recorded for this clonotype. The chain recombines TRBV7-2 with TRBJ2-7; 11 bases agree with TRBD2. The CDR3 loop spans 16 amino acids. The trim removed 1 base at V and 4 bases at J, leaving 6 bases unmatched. Germline CDR1 SGHTA, CDR2 FQGNSA. The CDR3 nucleotides read TGTGCCAGCAGCTTAGGTATAGCGGGAGGGCAATACGAGCAGTACTTC. Amino acids: CASSLGIAGGQYEQYF. The variable domain in full, completed from reference TRBV7-2 and TRBJ2-7, reads GAGVSQSPSNKVTEKGKDVELRCDPISGHTALYWYRQSLGQGLEFLIYFQGNSAPDKSGLPSDRFSAERTGGSVSTLTIQRTQQEDSAVYLCASSLGIAGGQYEQYFGPGTRLTVT.

This chain connects TRBV7-9 to TRBJ1-3, with 10 bases lining up with TRBD1. CDR1 SEHNR and CDR2 FQNEAQ come from the germline V gene (reference sequence). The junction had 12 bases not matched to a gene; V was cut back by 8 bases and J by 8 bases. The CDR3 covers 15 residues. The CDR3 DNA reads TGTGCCAGCCTTAACCCGACAGGGGGCGGTTACACCATATATTTT. This codes for CASLNPTGGGYTIYF.

The table lists this clonotype with a few counts. Here the CDR3 DNA reads TGTGCCAGCAGCCAAGATACCCGACGGCATGAGCAGTTCTTC. Translated, it gives CASSQDTRRHEQFF. This chain links TRBV14 with TRBJ2-1; the D is unclear. The CDR3 length is 14 residues. Between the trimmed V and J ends, which lost 0 bases and 8 bases, there was a span of 11 bases. Per germline, CDR1 SGHDN and CDR2 FVKESK.

V usage is TRBV20-1 and J usage is TRBJ2-5; maybe TRBD1 (6 bases). V gave up 1 base and J gave up 3 bases, with 12 bases separating them. Germline lookup yields CDR1 DFQATT and CDR2 SNEGSKA (reference sequence). There are 14 residues in the CDR3. CDR3 sequence reads: CSARGPDREETQYF. DNA for the CDR3: TGCAGTGCTAGAGGGCCGGACAGAGAAGAGACCCAGTACTTC.

This clonotype showed up many times. The rearrangement links TRBV12-3 or TRBV12-4 to TRBJ2-2; 8 bases agree with TRBD1. CDR3 length: 13 amino acids. V shed 8 bases, J shed 5 bases, and the junction held 4 bases outside the gene matches. CDR3 loop: CASRRTGTGELFF. The DNA for the CDR3 is TGTGCCAGCCGCCGGACAGGGACCGGGGAGCTGTTTTTT.

In its sample, this clonotype was seen a few times. The chain links TRBV6-4 to TRBJ2-2; 10 bases agree with TRBD2. There are 16 residues in the CDR3. The germline CDR1 and CDR2 sequences are MRHNA and SNTAGT. V gave up 0 bases and J gave up 5 bases; unmatched junction bases: 3. CDR3 in amino acids: CASSDSAGGKTGELFF. The CDR3 DNA reads TGTGCCAGCAGTGACTCAGCGGGAGGGAAGACCGGGGAGCTGTTTTTT.

V gene TRBV7-2 combines with J gene TRBJ2-4; possible D gene TRBD2, 7 bases. With 3 bases removed from V and 8 bases from J, the gap between germline ends came to 11 bases. Germline V gene data show CDR1 as SGHTA and CDR2 as FQGNSA. This CDR3 region has 13 residues. In nucleotides, the CDR3 is TGTGCCAGCAGCTTCCTAGGGGGGGACATTCAGTACTTC. Translation: CASSFLGGDIQYF. The variable domain in full, with the rest retrieved from reference TRBV7-2 and TRBJ2-4, is GAGVSQSPSNKVTEKGKDVELRCDPISGHTALYWYRQSLGQGLEFLIYFQGNSAPDKSGLPSDRFSAERTGGSVSTLTIQRTQQEDSAVYLCASSFLGGDIQYFGAGTRLSVL.

The sample holds a few counts of this clonotype. The chain carries TRBV20-1 and TRBJ2-7; TRBD2 aligns across 9 bases. This CDR3 spans 15 amino acids. Looked up from germline, CDR1 is DFQATT and CDR2 is SNEGSKA (reference sequence). Losses at the gene ends were 5 bases for V and 2 bases for J; bases not matched to a gene: 10. The CDR3 loop is CSALSAASGTYEQYF. The CDR3 nucleotides read TGCAGTGCTCTCAGCGCGGCTAGCGGGACCTACGAGCAGTACTTC.

In this sample, this clonotype turned up a few times. The V call is TRBV20-1, the J call TRBJ1-5; TRBD1 is a possible D gene (5 bases). The V end lost 3 bases, the J end lost 8 bases, and 14 bases lay between the germline ends. The CDR3 is made up of 13 amino acids. CDR1 and CDR2 from the germline V gene are DFQATT and SNEGSKA (reference sequence). CDR3 DNA sequence: TGCAGTGCTAGCCGACAGTCGAAGGAGCCCCAGCATTTT. This translates into CSASRQSKEPQHF.

This clonotype was counted between two and nine times. The V and J genes are TRBV5-5 and TRBJ2-5; D is uncertain. The CDR3 length is 14 residues. CDR1 and CDR2 (germline): SGHKS, YYEKEE (reference sequence). Trimming cost V 5 bases and J 4 bases, with 15 bases left between them. The CDR3 DNA follows: TGTGCCAGCAGTATCGGTAGCCCCCCAGAGACCCAGTACTTC. Encoded protein: CASSIGSPPETQYF.

This clonotype was counted between two and nine times. The chain combines TRBV7-9 with TRBJ2-1; TRBD2 aligns across 9 bases. The CDR3 is 15 amino acids. Trimming removed 5 bases from V and 8 bases from J; junction bases left unmatched: 10. The germline CDR1 and CDR2 sequences are SEHNR and FQNEAQ (reference sequence). CDR3 DNA sequence: TGTGCCAGCAGCCGCCTCGCGGGAGGGTTGGATGAGCAGTTCTTC. Translated: CASSRLAGGLDEQFF.

This rearrangement joins TRBV6-2 or TRBV6-3 to TRBJ2-2, with D unresolved. The germline V gene encodes CDR1 MNHEY and CDR2 SVGEGT. Trimming left V 2 bases short and J 6 bases short, with 7 bases between. CDR3 length: 13 amino acids. For the CDR3, the DNA is TGTGCCAGCAGTTACCCCTTTCCCGGGGAGCTGTTTTTT. Translated, it gives CASSYPFPGELFF.

The J gene is TRBJ2-1, the V gene TRBV6-2 or TRBV6-3; 13 bases map to TRBD2. The CDR3 consists of 18 residues. J lost 4 bases, V lost 7 bases, and 13 bases had no gene match. CDR1 and CDR2 from the germline V gene are MNHEY and SVGEGT. CDR3 residues: CASNQPTSGRQPYNEQFF. As DNA, the CDR3 is TGTGCCAGCAACCAACCGACTAGCGGGAGGCAACCGTACAATGAGCAGTTCTTC.

The chain carries TRBV18 and TRBJ1-1; D is unclear. The CDR3 contains 13 residues. Germline V gene lookup returns CDR1 KGHSH and CDR2 LQKENI. Trimming pared 4 bases from V and 6 bases from J, leaving 12 bases between. The CDR3 is CASSRSPTPEAFF. In DNA form, the CDR3 reads TGTGCCAGCTCACGTTCCCCTACACCTGAAGCTTTCTTT.

The chain links TRBV25-1 to TRBJ2-1; D call uncertain. CDR1 is MGHDK, CDR2 SYGVNS, per germline. CDR3 length: 17 residues. Trimming took off 3 bases at V and 10 bases at J, with 25 bases between the two ends. CDR3 sequence (DNA): TGTGCCAGCAGTGATGGACCGGGTCGGGCCCTGGGGTGGGAGCAGTTCTTC. It translates to CASSDGPGRALGWEQFF.

This chain's CDR3 is CASSLDQYTDTQYF. CDR3 in DNA: TGTGCCAGCAGCTTGGACCAGTACACAGATACGCAGTATTTT. The rearrangement links TRBV5-5 to TRBJ2-3; D remains unclear. CDR3 length equals 14 residues. Germline CDR1 and CDR2: SGHKS and YYEKEE (reference sequence). Trimming pared 0 bases from V and 2 bases from J, leaving 7 bases between. Drawing the rest from reference TRBV5-5 and TRBJ2-3, the complete variable domain is DAGVTQSPTHLIKTRGQQVTLRCSPISGHKSVSWYQQVLGQGPQFIFQYYEKEERGRGNFPDRFSARQFPNYSSELNVNALLLGDSALYLCASSLDQYTDTQYFGPGTRLTVL.